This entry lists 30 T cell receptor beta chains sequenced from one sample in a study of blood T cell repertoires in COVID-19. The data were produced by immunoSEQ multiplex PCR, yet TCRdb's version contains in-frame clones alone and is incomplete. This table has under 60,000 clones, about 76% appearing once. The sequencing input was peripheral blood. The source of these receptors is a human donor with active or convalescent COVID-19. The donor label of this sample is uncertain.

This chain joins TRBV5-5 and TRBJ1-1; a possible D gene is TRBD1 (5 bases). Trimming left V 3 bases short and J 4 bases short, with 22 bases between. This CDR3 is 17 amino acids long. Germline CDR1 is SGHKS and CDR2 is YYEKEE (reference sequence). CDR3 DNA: TGTGCCAGCAGCTCGGTCGATAGAGGGGAGGCAGCCACTGAAGCTTTCTTT. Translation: CASSSVDRGEAATEAFF.

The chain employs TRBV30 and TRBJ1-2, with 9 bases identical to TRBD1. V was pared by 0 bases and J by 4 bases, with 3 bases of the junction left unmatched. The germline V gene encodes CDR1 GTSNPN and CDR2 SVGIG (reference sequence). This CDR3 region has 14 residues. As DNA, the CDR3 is TGTGCCTGGAGTGTGACAGGGGGTTCCTATGGCTACACCTTC. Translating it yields CAWSVTGGSYGYTF.

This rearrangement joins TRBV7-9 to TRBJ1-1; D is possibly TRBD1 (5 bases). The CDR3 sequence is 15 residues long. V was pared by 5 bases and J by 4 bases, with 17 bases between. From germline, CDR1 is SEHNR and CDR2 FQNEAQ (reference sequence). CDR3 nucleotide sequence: TGTGCCAGCAGCCGAAATGGGGGAGGCGGCACTGAAGCTTTCTTT. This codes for CASSRNGGGGTEAFF.

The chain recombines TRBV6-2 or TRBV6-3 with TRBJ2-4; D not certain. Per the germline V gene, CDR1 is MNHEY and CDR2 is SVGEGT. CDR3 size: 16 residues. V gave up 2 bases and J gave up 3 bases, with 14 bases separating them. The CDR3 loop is CASSYELRQNKNIQYF. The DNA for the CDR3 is TGTGCCAGCAGTTACGAGTTGCGGCAGAACAAAAACATTCAGTACTTC.

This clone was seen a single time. The CDR3, as DNA: TGTGCCACCAGCAGAGTACCAGGGGGCAATCAGCCCCAGCATTTT. Translated, it gives CATSRVPGGNQPQHF. This chain uses TRBV15 with TRBJ1-5, with D possibly matching TRBD1 (6 bases). The CDR3 has 15 residues. Germline values: CDR1 LNHNV, CDR2 YYDKDF (reference sequence). V lost 1 base and J 2 bases, leaving 9 bases between the germline ends.

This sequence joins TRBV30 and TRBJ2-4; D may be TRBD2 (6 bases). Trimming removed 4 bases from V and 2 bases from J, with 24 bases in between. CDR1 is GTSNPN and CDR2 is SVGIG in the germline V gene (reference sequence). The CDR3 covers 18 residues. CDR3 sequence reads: CAWNPAGGLGLPKNIQYF. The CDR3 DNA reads TGTGCCTGGAACCCAGCGGGCGGCTTAGGACTGCCCAAAAACATTCAGTACTTC.

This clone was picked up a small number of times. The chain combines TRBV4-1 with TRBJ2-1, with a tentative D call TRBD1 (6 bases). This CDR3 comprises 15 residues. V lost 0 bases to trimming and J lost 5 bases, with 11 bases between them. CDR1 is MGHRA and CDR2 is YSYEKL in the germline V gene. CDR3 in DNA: TGCGCCAGCAGCCAAGAGGGGGCGCAGAACAATGAGCAGTTCTTC. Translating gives CASSQEGAQNNEQFF.

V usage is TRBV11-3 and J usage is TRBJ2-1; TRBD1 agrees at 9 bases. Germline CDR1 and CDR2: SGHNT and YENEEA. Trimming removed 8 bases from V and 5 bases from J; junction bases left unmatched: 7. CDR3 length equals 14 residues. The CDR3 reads CASRRQGENNEQFF. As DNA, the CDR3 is TGTGCCAGCCGTAGACAGGGGGAAAACAATGAGCAGTTCTTC.

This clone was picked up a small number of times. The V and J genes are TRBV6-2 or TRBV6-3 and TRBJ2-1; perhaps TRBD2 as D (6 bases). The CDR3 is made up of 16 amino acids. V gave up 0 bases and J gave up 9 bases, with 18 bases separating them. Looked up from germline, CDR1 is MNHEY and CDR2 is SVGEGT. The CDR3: CASSYSIARTTGEQFF. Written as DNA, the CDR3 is TGTGCCAGCAGTTACTCGATAGCAAGGACTACTGGTGAGCAGTTCTTC.

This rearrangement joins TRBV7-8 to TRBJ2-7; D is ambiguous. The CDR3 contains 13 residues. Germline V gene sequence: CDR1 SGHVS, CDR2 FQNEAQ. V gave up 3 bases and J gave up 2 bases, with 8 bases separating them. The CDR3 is CASSFGNAYEQYF. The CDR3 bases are TGTGCCAGCAGCTTCGGTAATGCCTACGAGCAGTACTTC.

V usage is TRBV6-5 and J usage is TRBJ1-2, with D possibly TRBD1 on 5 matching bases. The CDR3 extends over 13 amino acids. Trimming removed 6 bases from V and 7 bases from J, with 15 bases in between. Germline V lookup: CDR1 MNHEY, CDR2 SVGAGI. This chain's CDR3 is CASSKTGSGGYTF. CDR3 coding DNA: TGTGCCAGCAGCAAAACAGGCTCTGGTGGCTACACCTTC.

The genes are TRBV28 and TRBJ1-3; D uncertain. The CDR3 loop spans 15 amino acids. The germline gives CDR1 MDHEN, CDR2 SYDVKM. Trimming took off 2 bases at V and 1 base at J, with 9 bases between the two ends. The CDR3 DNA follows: TGTGCCAGCAGTTTAGCAGGAACTTCTGGAAACACCATATATTTT. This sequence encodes CASSLAGTSGNTIYF.

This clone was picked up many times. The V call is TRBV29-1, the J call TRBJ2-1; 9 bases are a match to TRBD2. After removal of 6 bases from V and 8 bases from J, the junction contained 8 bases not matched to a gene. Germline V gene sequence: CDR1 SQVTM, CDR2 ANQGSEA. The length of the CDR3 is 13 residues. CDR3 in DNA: TGCAGCGTGGCCTTTAGCGGGAGAGATGAGCAGTTCTTC. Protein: CSVAFSGRDEQFF.

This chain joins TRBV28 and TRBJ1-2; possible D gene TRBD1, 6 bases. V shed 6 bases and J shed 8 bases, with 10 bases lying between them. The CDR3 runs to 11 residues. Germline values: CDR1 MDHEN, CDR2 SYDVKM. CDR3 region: CASRQGLGYTF. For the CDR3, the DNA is TGTGCCAGCAGGCAGGGGCTAGGCTACACCTTC.

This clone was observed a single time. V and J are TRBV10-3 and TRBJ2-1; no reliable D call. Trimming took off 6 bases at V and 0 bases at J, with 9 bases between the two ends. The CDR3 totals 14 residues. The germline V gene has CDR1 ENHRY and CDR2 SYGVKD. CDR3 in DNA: TGTGCCATCAGCGGAGTAAACTCCTACAATGAGCAGTTCTTC. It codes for CAISGVNSYNEQFF.

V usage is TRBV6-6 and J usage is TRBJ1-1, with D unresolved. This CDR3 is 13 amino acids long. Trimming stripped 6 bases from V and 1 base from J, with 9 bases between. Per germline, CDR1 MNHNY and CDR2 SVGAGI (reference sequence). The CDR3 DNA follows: TGTGCCAGCAGAGGCAGGCGGAACACTGAAGCTTTCTTT. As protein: CASRGRRNTEAFF.

CDR3 region: CASSPGPGGWNEQFF. For the CDR3, the DNA is TGTGCCAGCAGCCCGGGCCCCGGAGGATGGAATGAGCAGTTCTTC. The rearrangement joins TRBV7-8 to TRBJ2-1; TRBD2 might be the D (5 bases). CDR1 SGHVS and CDR2 FQNEAQ come from the germline V gene. The V end lost 5 bases, the J end lost 7 bases, and 18 bases lay between the germline ends. The CDR3 sequence is 15 residues long.

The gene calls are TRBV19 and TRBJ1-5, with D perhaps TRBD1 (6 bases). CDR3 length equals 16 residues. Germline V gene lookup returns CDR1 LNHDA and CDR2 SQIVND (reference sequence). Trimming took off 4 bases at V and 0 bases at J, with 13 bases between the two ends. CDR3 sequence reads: CASSTSGTYSNQPQHF. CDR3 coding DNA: TGTGCCAGTAGTACATCCGGGACATATAGCAATCAGCCCCAGCATTTT.

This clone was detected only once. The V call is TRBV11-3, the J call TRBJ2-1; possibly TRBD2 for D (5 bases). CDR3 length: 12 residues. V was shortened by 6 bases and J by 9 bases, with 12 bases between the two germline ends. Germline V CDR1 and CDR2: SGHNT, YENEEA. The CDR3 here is CASSRELGEQFF. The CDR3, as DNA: TGTGCCAGCAGTAGGGAGTTAGGTGAGCAGTTCTTC. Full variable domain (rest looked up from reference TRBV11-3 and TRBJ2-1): EAGVVQSPRYKIIEKKQPVAFWCNPISGHNTLYWYLQNLGQGPELLIRYENEEAVDDSQLPKDRFSAERLKGVDSTLKIQPAELGDSAVYLCASSRELGEQFFGPGTRLTVL.

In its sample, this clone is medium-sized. CDR3 protein: CASTRGAWTGELFF. The CDR3 nucleotides are TGTGCCAGCACCCGTGGAGCGTGGACCGGGGAGCTGTTTTTT. J is TRBJ2-2 and V is TRBV11-3; D remains ambiguous. The CDR3 extends over 14 amino acids. Germline V gene sequence: CDR1 SGHNT, CDR2 YENEEA. The V and J ends lost 7 bases and 5 bases respectively, with 14 bases between them.

The CDR3 region is CSARYSNQPQHF. CDR3 sequence (DNA): TGCAGCGCCAGGTATAGCAATCAGCCCCAGCATTTT. V is TRBV29-1 and J is TRBJ1-5; unclear D gene. V lost 7 bases, J lost 0 bases, and 7 bases lay in between. Germline assignment: CDR1 SQVTM and CDR2 ANQGSEA. This CDR3 is 12 amino acids long.

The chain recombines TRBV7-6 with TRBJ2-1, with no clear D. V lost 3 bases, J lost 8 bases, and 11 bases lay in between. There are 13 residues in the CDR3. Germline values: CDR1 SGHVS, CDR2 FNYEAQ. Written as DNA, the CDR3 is TGTGCCAGCAGCTTGTCAGTCCACGATGAGCAGTTCTTC. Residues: CASSLSVHDEQFF.

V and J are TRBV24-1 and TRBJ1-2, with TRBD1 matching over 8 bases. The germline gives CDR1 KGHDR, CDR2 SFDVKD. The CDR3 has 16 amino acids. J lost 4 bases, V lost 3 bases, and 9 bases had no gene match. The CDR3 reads CATSDDGTGHTYGYTF. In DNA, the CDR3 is TGTGCCACCAGTGATGACGGGACAGGACACACCTATGGCTACACCTTC.

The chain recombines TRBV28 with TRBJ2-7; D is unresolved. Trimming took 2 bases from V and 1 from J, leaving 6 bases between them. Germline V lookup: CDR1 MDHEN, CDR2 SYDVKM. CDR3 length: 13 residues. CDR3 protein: CASSLGLSYEQYF. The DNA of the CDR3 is TGTGCCAGCAGTTTAGGGCTTTCCTACGAGCAGTACTTC.

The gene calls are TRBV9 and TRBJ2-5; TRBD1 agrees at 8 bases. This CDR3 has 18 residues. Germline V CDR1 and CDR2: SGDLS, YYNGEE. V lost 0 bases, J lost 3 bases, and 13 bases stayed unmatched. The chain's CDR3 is CASSVAPGGAPPEETQYF. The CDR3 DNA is TGTGCCAGCAGCGTAGCGCCAGGGGGCGCCCCTCCTGAAGAGACCCAGTACTTC. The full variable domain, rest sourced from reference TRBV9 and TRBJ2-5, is DSGVTQTPKHLITATGQRVTLRCSPRSGDLSVYWYQQSLDQGLQFLIQYYNGEERAKGNILERFSAQQFPDLHSELNLSSLELGDSALYFCASSVAPGGAPPEETQYFGPGTRLLVL.

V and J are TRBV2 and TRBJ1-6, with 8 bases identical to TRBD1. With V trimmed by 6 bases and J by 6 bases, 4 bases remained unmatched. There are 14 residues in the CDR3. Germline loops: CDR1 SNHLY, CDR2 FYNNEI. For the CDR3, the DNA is TGTGCCAGCAGCACAGGGGGTTCTAATTCACCCCTCCACTTT. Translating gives CASSTGGSNSPLHF.

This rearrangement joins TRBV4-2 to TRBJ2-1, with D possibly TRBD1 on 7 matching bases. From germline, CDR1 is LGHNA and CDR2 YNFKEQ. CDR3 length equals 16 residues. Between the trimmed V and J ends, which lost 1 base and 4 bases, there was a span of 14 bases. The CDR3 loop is CASSQARDSFYNEQFF. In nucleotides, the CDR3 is TGTGCCAGCAGCCAAGCGCGGGACAGCTTTTACAATGAGCAGTTCTTC.

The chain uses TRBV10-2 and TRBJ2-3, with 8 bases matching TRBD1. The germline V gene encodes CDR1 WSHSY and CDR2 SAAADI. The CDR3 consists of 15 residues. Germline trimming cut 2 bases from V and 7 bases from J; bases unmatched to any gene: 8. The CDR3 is CASSEAGQVVNTQYF. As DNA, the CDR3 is TGCGCCAGCAGTGAGGCGGGACAGGTGGTGAATACGCAGTATTTT.

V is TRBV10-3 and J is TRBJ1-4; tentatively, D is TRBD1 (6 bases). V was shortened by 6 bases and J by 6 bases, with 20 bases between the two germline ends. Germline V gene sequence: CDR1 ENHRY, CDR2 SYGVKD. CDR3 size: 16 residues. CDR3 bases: TGTGCCATCAGCCCCTCAACAGGGACGACCTATGAAAAACTGTTTTTT. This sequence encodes CAISPSTGTTYEKLFF.

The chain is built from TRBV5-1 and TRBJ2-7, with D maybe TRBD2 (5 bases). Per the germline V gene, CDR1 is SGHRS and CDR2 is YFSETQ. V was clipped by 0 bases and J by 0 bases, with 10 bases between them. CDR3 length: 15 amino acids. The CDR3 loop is CASSLVHGNSYEQYF. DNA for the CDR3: TGCGCCAGCAGCTTGGTTCACGGGAACTCCTACGAGCAGTACTTC. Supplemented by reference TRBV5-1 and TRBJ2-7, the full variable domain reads KAGVTQTPRYLIKTRGQQVTLSCSPISGHRSVSWYQQTPGQGLQFLFEYFSETQRNKGNFPGRFSGRQFSNSRSEMNVSTLELGDSALYLCASSLVHGNSYEQYFGPGTRLTVT.